The clone carrying this T cell receptor (beta chain) was observed a handful of times. Its antigen is currently unknown. This entry comes from a study of T-cell reconstitution after alpha-beta-depleted transplantation in children. Construction of the TCRbeta library involved unique molecular identifiers. Each CDR3 protein gets one entry after TCRdb re-called the PCR reads with MiXCR. This table holds about 610,000 distinct CDR3 sequences, about a quarter found once. The CDR3 contains 13 residues. Between the trimmed V and J ends, which lost 6 bases and 10 bases, there was a span of 13 bases. General study results and limits: Surviving thymic progenitors and recipient T cells were the source of high TCRbeta diversity at day 60 in some patients. Several hundred rapidly expanded clones from non-depleted graft cells reportedly supplied alpha-beta T cells about two months post-transplant. After one year, T-cell counts and TCRbeta diversity mostly came from new T cells.

The chain recombines TRBV12-3 or TRBV12-4 with TRBJ1-6; weak D call: TRBD1 (6 bases). This sample comprised PBMCs, obtained before TCRalphabeta/CD19-depleted stem cell transplant. This clonotype was sampled from a boy younger than two with Wiskott-Aldrich syndrome, due to receive a stem cell transplant. Here the CDR3 DNA reads TGTGCCAGCAGCTATACAGGGTGGTCACCCCTCCACTTT. Its protein product is CASSYTGWSPLHF.